At least ten counts were recorded for the clone carrying this TCR beta chain. The antigen is not known. Using its own MiXCR run on the 5' RACE reads, TCRdb lists one record per CDR3 protein. The sample lists fewer than 250,000 distinct CDR3 sequences, about 18% occurring once. This record belongs to a study of T-cell memory formation after mild COVID-19. Study findings and constraints: CD4/CD8 balance characterized clones contracting day 15 to 85, and CD4+ skew characterized later expanders.

The CDR3 is 15 amino acids. V shed 2 bases, J shed 2 bases, and the junction held 5 bases outside the gene matches. Germline CDR1 and CDR2: ENHRY and SYGVKD. The TCR originated in an adult woman who had mild COVID-19 (a few samples of this study predate the infection). Cell type and time point are not known. The chain is built from TRBV10-3 and TRBJ2-5, with 7 bases identical to TRBD2. Sequencing was performed on PBMCs or a T cell subset sorted from them (not recorded which). CDR3 sequence: CAISEASGVQETQYF. Here the CDR3 DNA reads TGTGCCATCAGTGAGGCGAGCGGGGTACAAGAGACCCAGTACTTC.